This T cell receptor (beta chain) was captured by sequencing in a study of T cells in Graves' hyperthyroidism and ophthalmopathy (dated by TCRdb to between 2018 and 2020). At the level of the whole study: Peripheral blood samples were taken at the time of initial diagnosis, prior to any treatment. To identify TCR V-J signatures that set the groups apart, the researchers used a discovery cohort of approximately 98 patients, made up of under 45 with Graves' ophthalmopathy and some 55 with stable Graves' hyperthyroidism. Prospective prediction of ophthalmopathy was tested in an independent validation cohort of some 19 hyperthyroidism patients and approximately 17 patients who later progressed to ophthalmopathy. The roughly 91 discovery patients were randomly divided into training and test sets at a 7:3 ratio. In six Graves' hyperthyroidism patients, the study also compared T-cell repertoires from thyroid tissue with T-cell repertoires from blood. Following sampling, methimazole starting at 30 mg daily was given to hyperthyroidism patients, and high-dose intravenous methylprednisolone was given to ophthalmopathy patients. TCR Vbeta CDR3 sequencing of some 140 peripheral blood samples (roughly 41 ophthalmopathy, 75 hyperthyroidism and approximately 17 progressor patients) is reported in the paper. Study-level results and caveats: A model built on a 13 V-J signature distinguished ophthalmopathy from stable hyperthyroidism, reaching around 88% sensitivity and about 81% specificity in cross-validation and 80%/75% in testing. Most expanded thyroid clonotypes (frequency above 0.001) were also detected in blood, a finding suggesting that blood repertoires may reflect thyroid immune responses. No statistical method was used to fix the sample size in advance, and group allocation was not hidden from the investigators. In validation, the model predicted progression to ophthalmopathy a median of around six months before onset, with 70% to 71% sensitivity and just under 75% specificity.

The CDR3 sequence holds 17 residues, the cysteine and phenylalanine included. CDR3 DNA only is kept here, 51 bases in frame from base 1. Relative to germline, V is 0 bases shorter and J is 1 base shorter, with 14 bases between their ends. For CDR1 and CDR2, the germline V gene lists SGDLS and YYNGEE. Amplification of TCR beta CDR3 regions was carried out from RNA transcripts. The first round of RT-PCR for the TCR CDR3 was performed with the HTBI primer set and the Qiagen OneStep RT-PCR kit. Libraries were constructed in a second round of multiplex PCR, after which size selection and purification were performed. The libraries were sequenced on an Illumina HiSeq2000 using paired-end 100 bp reads. As for the original processing: SOAPnuke was used to process the raw data, with reads discarded if the reads contained adapters or uncalled bases, had a mean Phred below 15, or lacked an exact constant-primer or identifier match. COPE v1.2.5 was used to merge high-quality paired reads, and clonotypes were defined as unique nucleotide sequences. MiTCR v1.1 was used to align the clonotypes against IMGT TRBV, TRBD and TRBJ reference segments. The analysis included only V-J combinations with a frequency above 0.0001, which together covered approximately 99% of the repertoires. The TCS score was defined as the ratio of F50 (clonal expansion) to E x V (chaos), calculated using BLOSUM62-based TCRdist between CDR3 peptides within each V-J. Welch's t-statistics and random forest reduced approximately 520 V-J features to roughly 13, which were used in a naive Bayes classifier (R e1071). Starting from the raw public reads, TCRdb applied fastp trimming at Q25, assembled clones with MiXCR and retained in-frame beta chains. Every entry covers one CDR3 protein and lists the most common genes and DNA from its rows. TCRdb, not the original authors, processed these V and J calls. A total of around 420,000 distinct CDR3 sequences appear in this sample, roughly 15% of them only once. The ten biggest clones cover about 4.9% of the sample.

This clonotype was seen ten or more times. Its target antigen remains unknown. There are no base qualities to consult, and no much larger clone falls within one base. A patient counted as having stable Graves' hyperthyroidism if no progression to ophthalmopathy occurred over 18 months of follow-up. Hyperthyroidism patients were aged 18 to 65 years and newly diagnosed, with disease duration of less than 2 months. Patients with uncontrolled infections, other autoimmune diseases, pregnancy or lactation were excluded. Diagnoses relied on clinical symptoms, serum thyroxine and TRAb, thyroid ultrasound and orbital computed tomography. PBMCs were isolated from about 9.2 ml of fresh peripheral blood by Ficoll-Paque density gradient centrifugation. Trizol reagent was used to extract total RNA, and RNA quality was then checked on an Agilent 2100 Bioanalyzer.

Source material: blood. The origin of this receptor is a woman between 18 and 29 years old with Graves' hyperthyroidism. In this chain, TRBV9 is recombined with TRBJ2-1, with no confident D gene call. The nucleotide sequence reads TGTGCCAGCAGCGTAGCTAGTAGTTATACGTCCTACAATGAGCAGTTCTTC. This is translated as CASSVASSYTSYNEQFF.